This passage covers 3 T cell receptor beta chains from one sample sequenced in a study of T cells in Graves' hyperthyroidism and ophthalmopathy. What was amplified from RNA transcripts were TCR beta CDR3 regions. The HTBI primer set served for first-round RT-PCR of the TCR CDR3. TCRdb redid the calling of the multiplex PCR reads with MiXCR, one entry per CDR3 protein. The profile shows around 600,000 distinct CDR3 sequences, more than 13% of them singletons. What was sequenced was blood. Receptors were obtained from a woman between 18 and 29 years old with Graves' ophthalmopathy.

The CDR3 coding sequence is TGCAGTGCTAGATCGATAGCCCTAGCCAAAAACATTCAGTACTTC. It codes for CSARSIALAKNIQYF. The rearrangement uses TRBV20-1 and TRBJ2-4; no reliable D call. This CDR3 region has 15 residues. Trimming stripped 2 bases from V and 0 bases from J, with 11 bases between. Germline values: CDR1 DFQATT, CDR2 SNEGSKA (reference sequence).

This clonotype was observed many times. The chain links TRBV2 to TRBJ2-3, with unresolved D. CDR1 SNHLY and CDR2 FYNNEI come from the germline V gene. This CDR3 contains 14 residues. Trimming left V 3 bases short and J 1 base short, with 8 bases between. The chain's CDR3 is CASSEVSGTDTQYF. Here the CDR3 DNA reads TGTGCCAGCAGTGAGGTTTCCGGCACAGATACGCAGTATTTT.

This chain connects TRBV5-4 to TRBJ1-2, with a weak D call TRBD1 (5 bases). This CDR3 comprises 15 residues. Trimming took off 4 bases at V and 0 bases at J, with 13 bases between the two ends. The germline CDR1 and CDR2 sequences are SGHNT and YYREEE (reference sequence). The chain's CDR3 is CASSVRQISNYGYTF. As DNA, the CDR3 is TGTGCCAGCAGCGTCCGACAGATATCTAACTATGGCTACACCTTC.